Listed below are T cell receptor beta chains from one sample, sequenced in a study of CD8 T cells in ankylosing spondylitis. One entry per CDR3 protein results from TCRdb running MiXCR on the 5' RACE reads. The sample carries about 250,000 distinct CDR3 sequences, 32% recorded once. The sample taken for sequencing was blood, either unsorted or a sorted T cell fraction (not recorded which). All receptors derive from a male donor with ankylosing spondylitis or in good health (not recorded which). Both conserved end residues are part of each CDR3. A D gene is named only where the DNA matches it firmly. Size is omitted from some rows. Given values are once, few, many or a class for expanded clones.

D | J | V | size | length | DNA | CDR3
- | TRBJ1-5 | TRBV20-1 | few | 14 | TGCAGTGCTAGGCTGGGGGGTAGCAATCAGCCCCAGCATTTT | CSARLGGSNQPQHF
- | TRBJ1-4 | TRBV12-3/TRBV12-4 | once | 17 | TGTGCCAGCAGTTTAGGGGGTGGAGGGTACCCTAATGAAAAACTGTTTTTT | CASSLGGGGYPNEKLFF
- | TRBJ2-3 | TRBV18 | - | 16 | TGTGCCAGCTCACGTATACCGGGGCAGCCCACAGATACGCAGTATTTT | CASSRIPGQPTDTQYF
- | TRBJ2-5 | TRBV29-1 | few | 12 | TGCAGCGTTGTCCGGCAGCAAGAGACCCAGTACTTC | CSVVRQQETQYF
TRBD1 | TRBJ2-4 | TRBV10-3 | few | 17 | TGTGCCATCAGTGAGTCGGGGTACCCGCAGGGGGAAAACATTCAGTACTTC | CAISESGYPQGENIQYF
TRBD1 | TRBJ2-3 | TRBV20-1 | - | 14 | TGCAGTGCCTCCGGGACAGGGGGTCCAGATACGCAGTATTTT | CSASGTGGPDTQYF
- | TRBJ2-5 | TRBV20-1 | - | 13 | TGCAGTGGGTTGTGGGGGACCCAAGAGACCCAGTACTTC | CSGLWGTQETQYF
- | TRBJ2-2 | TRBV3-1 | - | 13 | TGTGCCAGCAGCCAAGATACGTCTCTGGAGCTGTTTTTT | CASSQDTSLELFF
- | TRBJ2-7 | TRBV6-1 | - | 16 | TGTGCCAGCAGTCCCCCCAAGGGGGCGGGGGCCTACGAGCAGTACTTC | CASSPPKGAGAYEQYF
- | TRBJ1-2 | TRBV3-1 | few | 15 | TGTGCCAGCAGCCAAGTGGAGGAATGGAACTATGGCTACACCTTC | CASSQVEEWNYGYTF
- | TRBJ2-7 | TRBV12-3/TRBV12-4 | - | 14 | TGTGCCAGCAGCCGACAGGAGCACTCCTACGAGCAGTACTTC | CASSRQEHSYEQYF
TRBD1 | TRBJ2-6 | TRBV12-3/TRBV12-4 | - | 17 | TGTGCCAGCAGTCCCACCGGGACAGGGGCTGGGGCCAACGTCCTGACTTTC | CASSPTGTGAGANVLTF
TRBD2 | TRBJ2-1 | TRBV9 | - | 19 | TGTGCCAGCAGCGCGGTAGCGGGGGCCGCCAGAAACTCCTACAATGAGCAGTTCTTC | CASSAVAGAARNSYNEQFF
TRBD2 | TRBJ2-5 | TRBV5-1 | many | 15 | TGCGCCAGCAGCTTGGGACTAGCGGAAAAAGAGACCCAGTACTTC | CASSLGLAEKETQYF
- | TRBJ1-1 | TRBV20-1 | - | 13 | TGCAGCCTCCAGGTTATCAGGAACACTGAAGCTTTCTTT | CSLQVIRNTEAFF
- | TRBJ2-5 | TRBV20-1 | - | 15 | TGCAGTGCTAGAGGGGGGGCGGCTAATCAAGAGACCCAGTACTTC | CSARGGAANQETQYF
- | TRBJ1-1 | TRBV27 | few | 12 | TGTGCCAGCCATACAGGCGGCACTGAAGCTTTCTTT | CASHTGGTEAFF